These T cell receptor beta chains were read from a single sample in a study of metastatic and nonmetastatic thyroid tumors. TCRdb ran MiXCR on the PCR reads. The sample includes about 16,000 clones, roughly 26% of them seen just once. Material: tumor tissue. The source is a male donor with papillary thyroid cancer or a benign thyroid nodule (not recorded which). Some clones in this sample may be carry-over from other donors' samples. Both conserved end residues are part of each CDR3. The order of the fields is J gene, V gene, clone size, D gene, CDR3 DNA, CDR3 protein. The D gene is left open where the match is weak. The size entry is marked missing in some rows and otherwise reads once, few, many or a size class.

TRBJ2-3	TRBV19	many	-	TGTGCCAGTAGTAGCCCTGACGGGGCCACAGATACGCAGTATTTT	CASSSPDGATDTQYF
TRBJ1-6	TRBV12-3/TRBV12-4	many	-	TGTGCCAGCAGTCCGAGCTCCTATAATTCACCCCTCCACTTT	CASSPSSYNSPLHF
TRBJ2-1	TRBV12-3/TRBV12-4	medium-sized	-	TGTGCCAGCACCGTGGCCGTCGGTGAGCAGTTCTTC	CASTVAVGEQFF
TRBJ2-1	TRBV5-6	many	-	TGTGCCAGCAGCTTGGTTGGATACAATGAGCAGTTCTTC	CASSLVGYNEQFF
TRBJ2-7	TRBV20-1	medium-sized	TRBD2	TGCAGTGCTAGAGGGGAAGCGGGACACGAGCAGTACTTC	CSARGEAGHEQYF
TRBJ2-1	TRBV27	many	-	TGTGCCAGCAGTTTAACAGGGTTGGCGAATGAGCAGTTCTTC	CASSLTGLANEQFF
TRBJ2-1	TRBV6-2/TRBV6-3	few	TRBD2	TGTGCCAGCAGTTACTCGGGAGGGAGGGGCCCAGCTGAGCAGTTCTTC	CASSYSGGRGPAEQFF
TRBJ2-7	TRBV20-1	-	-	TGCAGTGCTAGAGATGGGGAGAAGGTCTACGAGCAGTACTTC	CSARDGEKVYEQYF
TRBJ1-1	TRBV6-2/TRBV6-3	-	TRBD1	TGTGCCAGCAGTCATATGATGGGACAGGGGGCTTTTTTTTATCCTGAAGCTTTCTTT	CASSHMMGQGAFFYPEAFF
TRBJ2-2	TRBV11-2	once	-	TGTGCCAGCAGCTTAGTCGGGGCCGGGGAGCTGTTTTTT	CASSLVGAGELFF
TRBJ2-5	TRBV5-1	many	TRBD2	TGCGCCAGCAGCTCGGGGACTAGCGGGAGGCAAGAGACCCAGTACTTC	CASSSGTSGRQETQYF
TRBJ2-5	TRBV7-3	-	-	TGTGCCAGCAGCTTGTTATATGGCGAGACCCAGTACTTC	CASSLLYGETQYF
TRBJ2-2	TRBV6-2/TRBV6-3	-	-	TGTGCCAGCAGACTAGCTGGTATGCCCGGGGAGCTGTTTTTT	CASRLAGMPGELFF
TRBJ2-7	TRBV5-1	-	TRBD2	TGCGCCAGCAGCCCGGGAGGACTTAGCTCCTACGAGCAGTACTTC	CASSPGGLSSYEQYF
TRBJ1-1	TRBV12-3/TRBV12-4	few	-	TGTGCCAGCAGTTTAGCGGGGTACACTGAAGCTTTCTTT	CASSLAGYTEAFF
TRBJ2-3	TRBV19	medium-sized	-	TGTGCCAGTAGTATGGGCAGGGGATCTAGCACAGATACGCAGTATTTT	CASSMGRGSSTDTQYF
TRBJ1-6	TRBV2	many	-	TGTGCCAGCAGCCAAGGGAGCTCCTATAATTCACCCCTCCACTTT	CASSQGSSYNSPLHF
TRBJ2-7	TRBV27	-	-	TGTGCCAGCAGTTTAAGAGGGACATCGGGAGAGCAGTACTTC	CASSLRGTSGEQYF
TRBJ2-1	TRBV6-4	few	-	TGTGCCAGCAGTGAGACCCCTGACCCATACAATGAGCAGTTCTTC	CASSETPDPYNEQFF
TRBJ2-7	TRBV10-1	medium-sized	-	TGCGCCAGCATGGCGGGCCATGGATCCGAGCAGTACTTC	CASMAGHGSEQYF